The rows below give T cell receptor beta chains drawn from one sample of a study of lymphopenia after photon versus proton radiotherapy. TCRdb's copy holds only in-frame clones and misses some; the assay was immunoSEQ multiplex PCR. The sample has under 20,000 clones; more than 90% are singletons. This specimen consisted of peripheral blood, obtained from a patient treated with photon-based radiotherapy. Receptors were obtained from a woman aged 40 to 50 with cholangiocarcinoma. CDR3s include the opening cysteine and the closing phenylalanine or tryptophan.

j_call v_call cdr3_aa
TRBJ2-1 TRBV2 CASSQGGGPYNEQFF
TRBJ1-4 TRBV10-3 CAISPGQGATNEKLFF
TRBJ2-1 TRBV9 CASSVAVGGLSYNEQFF
TRBJ1-6 TRBV28 CASSLPGGPLHF
TRBJ2-1 TRBV7-9 CASTLLGTGAYNEQFF
TRBJ2-5 TRBV28 CASSLRPWGETQYF
TRBJ2-7 TRBV28 CASSFYPELSIYEQYF
TRBJ1-1 TRBV7-9 CASSFMRSRSTEAFF
TRBJ2-3 TRBV19 CASSVRAATSTDTQYF
TRBJ2-2 TRBV7-9 CASSLRQENTGELFF
TRBJ2-5 TRBV10-2 CASSVGGRGETQYF
TRBJ2-5 TRBV7-6 CASSPRDGETQYF
TRBJ2-7 TRBV6-6 CASSLPRAGSYEQYF
TRBJ2-7 TRBV7-9 CASSFSVTPYEQYF
TRBJ1-2 TRBV19 CASRGTEPHDYGYTF
TRBJ2-1 TRBV4-2 CASRQGGVADEQFF
TRBJ2-3 TRBV10-2 CASIPLMGLAGGISTDTQYF
TRBJ2-7 TRBV11-2 CASSLDEGPYEQYF
TRBJ2-7 TRBV5-5 CASSLVQGREQYF
TRBJ2-3 TRBV5-1 CASSLGAGESTDTQYF
TRBJ1-1 TRBV5-1 CASSLATGQNTEAFF
TRBJ1-2 TRBV6-5 CASRSGRAGGYTF
TRBJ1-5 TRBV5-1 CASSRTGDSNQPQHF
TRBJ2-7 TRBV9 CASSPRDRPYEQYF
TRBJ2-1 TRBV2 CASSPDSNFSEQFF